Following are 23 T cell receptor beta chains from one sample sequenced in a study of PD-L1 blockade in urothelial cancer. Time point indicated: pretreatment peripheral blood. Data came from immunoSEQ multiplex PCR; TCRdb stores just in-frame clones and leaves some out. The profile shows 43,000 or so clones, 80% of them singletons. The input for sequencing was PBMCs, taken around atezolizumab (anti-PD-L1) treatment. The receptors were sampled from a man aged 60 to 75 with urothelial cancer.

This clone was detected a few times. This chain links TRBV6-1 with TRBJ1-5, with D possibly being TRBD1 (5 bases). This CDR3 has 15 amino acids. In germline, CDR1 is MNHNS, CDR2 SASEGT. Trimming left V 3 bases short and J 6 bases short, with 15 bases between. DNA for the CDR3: TGTGCCAGCAGTGATGGACAACCGTCGGGTCAGCCCCAGCATTTT. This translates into CASSDGQPSGQPQHF.

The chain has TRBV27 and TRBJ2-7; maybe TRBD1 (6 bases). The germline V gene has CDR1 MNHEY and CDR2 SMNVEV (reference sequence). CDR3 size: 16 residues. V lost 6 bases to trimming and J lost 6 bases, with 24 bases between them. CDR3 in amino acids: CASSQTGTLTPPEQYF. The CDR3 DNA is TGTGCCAGCAGCCAGACAGGAACCCTGACCCCCCCCGAGCAGTACTTC.

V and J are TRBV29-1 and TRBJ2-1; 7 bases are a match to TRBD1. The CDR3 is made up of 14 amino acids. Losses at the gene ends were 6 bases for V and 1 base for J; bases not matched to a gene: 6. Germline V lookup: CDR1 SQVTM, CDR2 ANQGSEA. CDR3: CSVNRGMSYNEQFF. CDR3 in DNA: TGCAGCGTCAACAGGGGAATGTCCTACAATGAGCAGTTCTTC.

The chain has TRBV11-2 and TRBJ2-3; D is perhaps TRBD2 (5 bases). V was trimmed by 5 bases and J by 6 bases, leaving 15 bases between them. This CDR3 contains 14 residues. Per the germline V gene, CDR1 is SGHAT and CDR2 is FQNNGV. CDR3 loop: CASSHRVPGDTQYF. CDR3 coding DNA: TGTGCCAGCAGCCACCGGGTCCCGGGGGATACGCAGTATTTT.

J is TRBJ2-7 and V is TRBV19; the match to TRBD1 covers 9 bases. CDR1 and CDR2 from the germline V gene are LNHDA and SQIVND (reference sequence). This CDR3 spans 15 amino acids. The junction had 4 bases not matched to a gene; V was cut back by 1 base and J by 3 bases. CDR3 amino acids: CASSIGTGQGYEQYF. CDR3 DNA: TGTGCCAGTAGTATAGGGACGGGACAGGGCTACGAGCAGTACTTC.

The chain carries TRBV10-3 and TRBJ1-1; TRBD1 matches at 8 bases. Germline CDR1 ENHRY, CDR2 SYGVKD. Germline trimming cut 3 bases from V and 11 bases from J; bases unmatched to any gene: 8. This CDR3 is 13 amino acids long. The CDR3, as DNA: TGTGCCATCAGTGAAGGAACAGGGGGTCAGGCTTTCTTT. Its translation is CAISEGTGGQAFF.

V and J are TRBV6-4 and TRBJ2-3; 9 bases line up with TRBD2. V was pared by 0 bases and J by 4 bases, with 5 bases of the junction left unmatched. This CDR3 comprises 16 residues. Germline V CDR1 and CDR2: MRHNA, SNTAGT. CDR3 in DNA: TGTGCCAGCAGTGACTCTTTCAGCGGGGGGTCAGATACGCAGTATTTT. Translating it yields CASSDSFSGGSDTQYF.

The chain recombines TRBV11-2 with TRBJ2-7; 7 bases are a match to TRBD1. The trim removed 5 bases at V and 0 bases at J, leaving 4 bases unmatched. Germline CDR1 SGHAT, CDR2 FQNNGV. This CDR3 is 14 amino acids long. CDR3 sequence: CASSPRQGSYEQYF. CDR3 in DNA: TGTGCCAGCAGCCCAAGACAGGGCTCCTACGAGCAGTACTTC.

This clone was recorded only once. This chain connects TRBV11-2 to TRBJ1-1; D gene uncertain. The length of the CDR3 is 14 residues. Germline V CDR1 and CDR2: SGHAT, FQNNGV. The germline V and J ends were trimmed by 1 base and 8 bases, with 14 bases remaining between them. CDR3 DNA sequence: TGTGCCAGCAGCTTAGGGAACAGAGCCGCCGAAGCTTTCTTT. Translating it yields CASSLGNRAAEAFF.

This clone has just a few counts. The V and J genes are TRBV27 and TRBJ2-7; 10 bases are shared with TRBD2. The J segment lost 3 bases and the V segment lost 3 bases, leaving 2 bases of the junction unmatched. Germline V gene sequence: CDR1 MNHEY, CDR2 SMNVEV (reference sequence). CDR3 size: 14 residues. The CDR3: CASSLASGSYEQYF. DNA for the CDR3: TGTGCCAGCAGTTTGGCTAGCGGGAGCTACGAGCAGTACTTC.

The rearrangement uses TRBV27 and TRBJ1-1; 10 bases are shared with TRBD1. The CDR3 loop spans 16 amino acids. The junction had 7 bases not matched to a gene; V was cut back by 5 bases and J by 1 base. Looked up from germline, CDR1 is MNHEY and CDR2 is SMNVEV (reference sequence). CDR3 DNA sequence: TGTGCCAGCAGTGCCTCCGGGACAGGGGCGAACACTGAAGCTTTCTTT. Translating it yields CASSASGTGANTEAFF.

CDR3 in amino acids: CASSLVQVLQETQYF. The DNA of the CDR3 is TGCGCCAGCAGCTTGGTCCAGGTGCTACAAGAGACCCAGTACTTC. The rearrangement uses TRBV5-1 and TRBJ2-5; D unresolved. Germline CDR1 and CDR2: SGHRS and YFSETQ. Trimming left V 0 bases short and J 2 bases short, with 11 bases between. This CDR3 is built from 15 residues.

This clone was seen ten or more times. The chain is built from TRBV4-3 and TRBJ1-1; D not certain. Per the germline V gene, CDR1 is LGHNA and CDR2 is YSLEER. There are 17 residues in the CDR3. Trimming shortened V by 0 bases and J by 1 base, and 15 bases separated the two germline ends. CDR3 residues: CASSQEWSPQKNTEAFF. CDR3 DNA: TGCGCCAGCAGCCAAGAATGGTCCCCCCAGAAGAACACTGAAGCTTTCTTT.

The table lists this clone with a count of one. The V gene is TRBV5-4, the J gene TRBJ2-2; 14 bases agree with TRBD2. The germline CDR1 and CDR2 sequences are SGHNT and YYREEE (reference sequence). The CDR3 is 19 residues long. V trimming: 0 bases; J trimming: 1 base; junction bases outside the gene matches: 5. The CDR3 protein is CASSLGSGLAGGNTGELFF. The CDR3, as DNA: TGTGCCAGCAGCTTGGGGTCTGGACTAGCGGGGGGGAACACCGGGGAGCTGTTTTTT.

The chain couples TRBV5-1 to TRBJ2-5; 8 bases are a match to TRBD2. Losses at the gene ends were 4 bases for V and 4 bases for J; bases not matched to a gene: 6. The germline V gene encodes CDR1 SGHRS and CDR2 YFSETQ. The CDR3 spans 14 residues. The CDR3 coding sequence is TGCGCCAGCAGCGACGGGGCGGGAGGAGAGACCCAGTACTTC. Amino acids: CASSDGAGGETQYF.

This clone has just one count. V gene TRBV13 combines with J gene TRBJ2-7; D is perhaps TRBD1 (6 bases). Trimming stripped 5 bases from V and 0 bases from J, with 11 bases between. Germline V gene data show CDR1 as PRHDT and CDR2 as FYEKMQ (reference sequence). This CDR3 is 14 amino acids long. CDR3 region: CASSPGDASYEQYF. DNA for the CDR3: TGTGCCAGCAGCCCAGGGGACGCCTCCTACGAGCAGTACTTC.

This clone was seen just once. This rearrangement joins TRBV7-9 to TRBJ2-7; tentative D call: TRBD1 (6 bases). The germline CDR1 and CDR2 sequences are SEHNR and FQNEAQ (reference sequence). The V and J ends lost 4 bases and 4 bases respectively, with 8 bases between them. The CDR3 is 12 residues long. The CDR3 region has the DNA TGTGCCAGCAGCTCACAGGGTTACGAGCAGTACTTC. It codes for CASSSQGYEQYF.

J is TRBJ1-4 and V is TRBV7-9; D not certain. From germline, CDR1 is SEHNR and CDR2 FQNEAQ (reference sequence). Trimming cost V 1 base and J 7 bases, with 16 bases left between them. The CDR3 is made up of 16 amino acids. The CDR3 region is CASSLVEGTVREKLFF. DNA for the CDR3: TGTGCCAGCAGCTTAGTAGAGGGAACAGTACGTGAAAAACTGTTTTTT.

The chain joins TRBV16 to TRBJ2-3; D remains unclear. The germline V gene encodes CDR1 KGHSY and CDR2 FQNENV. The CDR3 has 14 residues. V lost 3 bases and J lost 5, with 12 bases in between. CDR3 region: CASSHAAGVDTQYF. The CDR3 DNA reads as TGTGCCAGCAGCCACGCTGCAGGCGTAGATACGCAGTATTTT.

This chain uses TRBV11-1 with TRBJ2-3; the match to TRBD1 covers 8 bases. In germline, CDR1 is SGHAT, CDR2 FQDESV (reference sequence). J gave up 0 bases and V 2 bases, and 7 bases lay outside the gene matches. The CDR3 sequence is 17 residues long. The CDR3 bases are TGTGCCAGCAGCTTACCTCGACAGGGGCCGAGCACAGATACGCAGTATTTT. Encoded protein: CASSLPRQGPSTDTQYF.

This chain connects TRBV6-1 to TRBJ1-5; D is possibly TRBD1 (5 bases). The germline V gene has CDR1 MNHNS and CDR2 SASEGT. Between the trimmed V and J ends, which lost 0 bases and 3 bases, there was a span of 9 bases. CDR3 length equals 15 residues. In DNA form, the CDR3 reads TGTGCCAGCAGTGAAGCGCGGGGGTCCAATCAGCCCCAGCATTTT. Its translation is CASSEARGSNQPQHF.

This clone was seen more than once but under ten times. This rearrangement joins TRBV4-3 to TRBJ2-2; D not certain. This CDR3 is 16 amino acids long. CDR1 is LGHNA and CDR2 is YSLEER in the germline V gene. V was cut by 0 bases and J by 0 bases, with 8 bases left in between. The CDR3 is CASSQEAPANTGELFF. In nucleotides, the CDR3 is TGCGCCAGCAGCCAAGAAGCACCCGCGAACACCGGGGAGCTGTTTTTT.

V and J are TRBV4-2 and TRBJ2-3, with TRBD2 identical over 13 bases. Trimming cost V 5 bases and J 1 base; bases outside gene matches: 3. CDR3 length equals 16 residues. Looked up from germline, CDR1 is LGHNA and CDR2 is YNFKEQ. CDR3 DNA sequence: TGTGCCAGCAGCGCTGGACTAGCGGGGGGCACAGATACGCAGTATTTT. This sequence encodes CASSAGLAGGTDTQYF.